Listed below are T cell receptor beta chains from one sample, sequenced in a study of cytomegalovirus exposure and HLA in healthy donors. The data were produced by immunoSEQ multiplex PCR, yet TCRdb's version contains in-frame clones alone and is incomplete. Found here are about 110,000 clones, 65% to 80% of them singletons; the top ten hold approximately 5.6%. Sequencing was done on a sample of PBMCs. These receptors were obtained from a man between 25 and 39 years old in good health and CMV-seropositive. CDR3s include the opening cysteine and the closing phenylalanine or tryptophan. D genes are given only for firm matches. Clone size is shown for a subset of rows, as once, few, many or a class of expanded clone.

D,J,size,V,CDR3,DNA
.,TRBJ1-5,.,TRBV6-6,CASSSGALSNQPQHF,TGTGCCAGCAGTTCAGGGGCCCTTAGCAATCAGCCCCAGCATTTT
TRBD2,TRBJ2-7,.,TRBV19,CASSITERGVYEQYF,TGTGCCAGTAGTATAACAGAGCGGGGGGTCTACGAGCAGTACTTC
.,TRBJ2-2,.,TRBV27,CASSHRSGELFF,TGTGCCAGCAGTCACAGGTCCGGGGAGCTGTTTTTT
TRBD2,TRBJ2-7,.,TRBV4-1,CASRHTSGGTYEQYF,TGCGCCAGCAGGCATACTAGCGGGGGGACCTACGAGCAGTACTTC
.,TRBJ1-1,.,TRBV5-4,CASSQTGGAKALF,TGTGCCAGCAGCCAGACTGGGGGGGCCAAAGCTCTCTTT
TRBD2,TRBJ2-3,.,TRBV6-4,CASSEELADTQYF,TGTGCCAGCAGTGAAGAACTAGCGGATACGCAGTATTTT
TRBD2,TRBJ2-3,.,TRBV10-2,CASSAGTSIDTQYF,TGCGCCAGCAGCGCCGGGACTAGCATAGATACGCAGTATTTT
TRBD1,TRBJ1-5,many,TRBV2,CASSEQGQLQPQHF,TGTGCCAGCAGTGAGCAGGGACAGCTTCAGCCCCAGCATTTT
.,TRBJ2-1,.,TRBV30,CAWSDRVDNEQFF,TGTGCCTGGAGTGACAGGGTGGACAATGAGCAGTTCTTC
TRBD1,TRBJ1-2,.,TRBV13,CASSSNGQGYGYTF,TGTGCCAGCAGCTCGAATGGACAGGGGTATGGCTACACCTTC
.,TRBJ2-2,.,TRBV27,CASSLSQGGTGELFF,TGTGCCAGCAGTTTGTCACAGGGCGGCACCGGGGAGCTGTTTTTT
.,TRBJ1-2,.,TRBV5-1,CASRLGDSNYGYTF,TGCGCCAGCAGGTTGGGGGACTCCAACTATGGCTACACCTTC
TRBD1,TRBJ2-7,.,TRBV23-1,CASSQSVSRTGRIYEQYF,TGCGCCAGCAGTCAATCTGTCTCCCGGACAGGCCGTATCTACGAGCAGTACTTC